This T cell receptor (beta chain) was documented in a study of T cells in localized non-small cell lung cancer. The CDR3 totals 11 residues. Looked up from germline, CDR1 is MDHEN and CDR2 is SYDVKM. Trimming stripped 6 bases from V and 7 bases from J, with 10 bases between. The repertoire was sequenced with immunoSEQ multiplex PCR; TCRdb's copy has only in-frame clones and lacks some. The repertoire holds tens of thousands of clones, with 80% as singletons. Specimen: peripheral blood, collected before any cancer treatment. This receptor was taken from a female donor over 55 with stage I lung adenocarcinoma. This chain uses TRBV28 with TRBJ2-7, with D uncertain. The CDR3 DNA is TGTGCCAGCAGCCGGCGTGGTGAGCAGTACTTC. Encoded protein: CASSRRGEQYF.